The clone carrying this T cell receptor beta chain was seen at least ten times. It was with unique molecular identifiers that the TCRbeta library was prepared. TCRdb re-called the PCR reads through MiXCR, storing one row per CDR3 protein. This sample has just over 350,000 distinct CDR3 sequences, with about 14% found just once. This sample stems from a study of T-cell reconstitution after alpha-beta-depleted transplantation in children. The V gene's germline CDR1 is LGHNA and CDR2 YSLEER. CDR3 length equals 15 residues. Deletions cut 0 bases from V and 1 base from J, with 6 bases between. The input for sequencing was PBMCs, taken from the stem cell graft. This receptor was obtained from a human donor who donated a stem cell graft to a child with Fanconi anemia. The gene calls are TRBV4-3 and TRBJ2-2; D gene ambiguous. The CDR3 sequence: CASSQDPGNTGELFF. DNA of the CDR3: TGCGCCAGCAGCCAAGATCCCGGGAACACCGGGGAGCTGTTTTTT.